Below, 26 T cell receptor beta chains from the same sample are listed, as sequenced in a study of shared clonotypes between healthy human individuals. This table comes from immunoSEQ multiplex PCR, and its TCRdb copy is limited to in-frame clones, with some not included. The sample lists about 2.4 million clones, approximately 93% occurring once. The sample comprised naive CD4+ T cells from PBMCs. Indicated subset: CD45RA+ positively selected. The receptors were sampled from a man in his late teens or twenties in good health. Some clones in this sample may be carry-over from other donors' samples.

The chain joins TRBV2 to TRBJ1-5; tentative D call: TRBD1 (6 bases). Trimming removed 6 bases from V and 4 bases from J, with 19 bases in between. CDR1 SNHLY and CDR2 FYNNEI come from the germline V gene. The length of the CDR3 is 16 residues. For the CDR3, the DNA is TGTGCCAGCAGCGGGGCGGGGGGCCTAGGAAATCAGCCCCAGCATTTT. Its translation is CASSGAGGLGNQPQHF.

The chain has TRBV28 and TRBJ1-2; D is ambiguous. Germline V gene lookup returns CDR1 MDHEN and CDR2 SYDVKM. The V end lost 3 bases, the J end lost 8 bases, and 13 bases lay between the germline ends. The CDR3 runs to 13 residues. The CDR3, as DNA: TGTGCCAGCAGTTTTAGGGCACCGAAGGGCTACACCTTC. As protein: CASSFRAPKGYTF.

Only one count was recorded for this clone. Distinct nucleotide sequences in the sample also encode this CDR3. The rearrangement joins TRBV9 to TRBJ2-1; a possible D gene is TRBD2 (6 bases). Trimming cost V 0 bases and J 2 bases, with 9 bases left between them. The CDR3 extends over 15 amino acids. CDR1 and CDR2 (germline): SGDLS, YYNGEE. CDR3 in amino acids: CASSVGAGTYNEQFF. As DNA, the CDR3 is TGTGCCAGCAGCGTAGGCGCGGGGACCTACAATGAGCAGTTCTTC. The full variable domain, rest sourced from reference TRBV9 and TRBJ2-1, is DSGVTQTPKHLITATGQRVTLRCSPRSGDLSVYWYQQSLDQGLQFLIQYYNGEERAKGNILERFSAQQFPDLHSELNLSSLELGDSALYFCASSVGAGTYNEQFFGPGTRLTVL.

V usage is TRBV25-1 and J usage is TRBJ1-4; TRBD1 matches at 9 bases. The CDR3 extends over 15 amino acids. Trimming cost V 3 bases and J 3 bases; bases outside gene matches: 2. Germline assignment: CDR1 MGHDK and CDR2 SYGVNS. The CDR3 region has the DNA TGTGCCAGCAGTGAGCGACAGGGGGCTAATGAAAAACTGTTTTTT. It yields the protein CASSERQGANEKLFF.

About this clone itself: Other DNA sequences of this sample code for an identical CDR3. The chain links TRBV6-6 to TRBJ2-7; possible D gene TRBD2, 5 bases. Germline CDR1 reads MNHNY; CDR2 reads SVGAGI (reference sequence). CDR3 length: 14 residues. The ends were cut back, 2 bases at V and 1 base at J, with 9 bases in the middle. CDR3 sequence (DNA): TGTGCCAGCAGTTACGAGGGCAGTTCCTACGAGCAGTACTTC. Translating it yields CASSYEGSSYEQYF.

In the case of this clone: Other DNA sequences in the sample encode the same CDR3. The V and J genes are TRBV6-5 and TRBJ1-2; no reliable D call. Germline assignment: CDR1 MNHEY and CDR2 SVGAGI. The CDR3 runs to 12 residues. Between the trimmed V and J ends, which lost 0 bases and 8 bases, there was a span of 7 bases. In DNA, the CDR3 is TGTGCCAGCAGTTACTCAGGCCGGGGCTACACCTTC. The encoded protein is CASSYSGRGYTF.

This chain joins TRBV25-1 and TRBJ2-5; D is perhaps TRBD2 (6 bases). The CDR3 consists of 18 residues. Germline assignment: CDR1 MGHDK and CDR2 SYGVNS. Trimming took 5 bases from V and 6 from J, leaving 28 bases between them. The CDR3 region is CASSSLDYTEPGKKTQYF. CDR3 nucleotides: TGTGCCAGCAGTTCCTTGGACTATACTGAACCGGGGAAAAAGACCCAGTACTTC.

This chain links TRBV9 with TRBJ2-5; 7 bases line up with TRBD2. Looked up from germline, CDR1 is SGDLS and CDR2 is YYNGEE. Trimming at V came to 1 base and at J to 5 bases, leaving 8 bases not matched to a gene. The CDR3 loop spans 15 amino acids. The CDR3 protein is CASSVSGGKDETQYF. The DNA of the CDR3 is TGTGCCAGCAGCGTATCGGGGGGTAAGGATGAGACCCAGTACTTC.

The V gene is TRBV7-2, the J gene TRBJ2-1; 7 positions agree with TRBD1. The CDR3 has 13 residues. V trimming: 5 bases; J trimming: 10 bases; junction bases outside the gene matches: 8. Germline CDR1 is SGHTA and CDR2 is FQGNSA. The CDR3 sequence: CASSTRQGEEQFF. CDR3 nucleotides: TGTGCCAGCAGCACCAGACAGGGAGAAGAGCAGTTCTTC.

This clone turned up a few times. This chain joins TRBV30 and TRBJ1-2, with 9 bases aligning to TRBD1. V lost 0 bases and J lost 7; bases outside the gene matches: 3. The germline V gene encodes CDR1 GTSNPN and CDR2 SVGIG (reference sequence). There are 13 residues in the CDR3. The CDR3 is CAWSVQGARGYTF. CDR3 coding DNA: TGTGCCTGGAGTGTACAGGGGGCGCGTGGCTACACCTTC.

The V and J genes are TRBV7-9 and TRBJ2-2; D is unclear. Trimming stripped 3 bases from V and 6 bases from J, with 8 bases between. Germline CDR1 SEHNR, CDR2 FQNEAQ (reference sequence). This CDR3 comprises 13 residues. In DNA form, the CDR3 reads TGTGCCAGCAGCTTTTATTCACCCGGGGAGCTGTTTTTT. Translated: CASSFYSPGELFF.

The rearrangement links TRBV30 to TRBJ2-1, with 7 bases matching TRBD2. CDR3 size: 16 residues. The V gene's germline CDR1 is GTSNPN and CDR2 SVGIG (reference sequence). J gave up 2 bases and V 3 bases, and 10 bases lay outside the gene matches. CDR3 residues: CAWRGRTRWPYNEQFF. DNA of the CDR3: TGTGCCTGGAGAGGACGGACTAGGTGGCCCTACAATGAGCAGTTCTTC.

About this clone: This CDR3 is also generated by other DNA sequences in the sample. V usage is TRBV27 and J usage is TRBJ2-7, with no clear D. Between the trimmed V and J ends, which lost 5 bases and 4 bases, there was a span of 6 bases. In germline, CDR1 is MNHEY, CDR2 SMNVEV (reference sequence). The CDR3 is 11 residues long. The CDR3 is CASSLGYEQYF. CDR3 bases: TGTGCCAGCAGTCTGGGTTACGAGCAGTACTTC.

This chain links TRBV19 with TRBJ2-3, with 7 bases aligning to TRBD2. The CDR3 is 15 residues long. Per the germline V gene, CDR1 is LNHDA and CDR2 is SQIVND (reference sequence). Trimming removed 3 bases from V and 0 bases from J; junction bases left unmatched: 3. DNA for the CDR3: TGTGCCAGTAGTATCCGGGGAGGGAGCACAGATACGCAGTATTTT. Translation: CASSIRGGSTDTQYF.

The V call is TRBV28, the J call TRBJ2-7, with D possibly being TRBD1 (6 bases). CDR3 length equals 15 residues. CDR1 is MDHEN, CDR2 SYDVKM, per germline. The V end was cut by 6 bases, the J end by 5 bases, with 20 bases between. The CDR3: CASRSRQVLHHEQYF. The CDR3 DNA sequence: TGTGCCAGCAGGTCTAGACAGGTACTACACCACGAGCAGTACTTC.

The chain couples TRBV5-4 to TRBJ2-7; 8 bases are shared with TRBD1. CDR3 length equals 16 residues. V lost 3 bases, J lost 3 bases, and 11 bases stayed unmatched. The germline V gene encodes CDR1 SGHNT and CDR2 YYREEE (reference sequence). This CDR3 is CASSSTGGAQFYEQYF. CDR3 nucleotide sequence: TGTGCCAGCAGCTCCACAGGGGGAGCTCAATTCTACGAGCAGTACTTC.

The chain recombines TRBV5-8 with TRBJ2-1; D gene ambiguous. The V gene lost 0 bases and the J gene lost 10 bases, with 20 bases spanning the gap. This CDR3 has 16 residues. Per germline, CDR1 SGHTS and CDR2 YDEGEE. This chain's CDR3 is CASSLVVGVGLSEQFF. In DNA, the CDR3 is TGTGCCAGCAGCTTGGTGGTCGGAGTAGGCTTGTCCGAGCAGTTCTTC.

V usage is TRBV5-4 and J usage is TRBJ2-7; D is possibly TRBD2 (7 bases). CDR3 length equals 15 residues. Trimming took off 6 bases at V and 5 bases at J, with 21 bases between the two ends. Looked up from germline, CDR1 is SGHNT and CDR2 is YYREEE (reference sequence). CDR3 residues: CASTPGGGGSNEQYF. The CDR3 nucleotides are TGTGCCAGCACCCCGGGCGGGGGCGGGAGTAACGAGCAGTACTTC. Drawing the rest from reference TRBV5-4 and TRBJ2-7, the complete variable domain is ETGVTQSPTHLIKTRGQQVTLRCSSQSGHNTVSWYQQALGQGPQFIFQYYREEENGRGNFPPRFSGLQFPNYSSELNVNALELDDSALYLCASTPGGGGSNEQYFGPGTRLTVT.

The chain carries TRBV6-5 and TRBJ1-1; D unresolved. CDR3 length: 14 amino acids. Trimming pared 4 bases from V and 1 base from J, leaving 10 bases between. Germline V gene lookup returns CDR1 MNHEY and CDR2 SVGAGI. CDR3: CASSFLRQNTEAFF. Here the CDR3 DNA reads TGTGCCAGCAGTTTCCTACGACAGAACACTGAAGCTTTCTTT.

The chain is built from TRBV18 and TRBJ1-4, with D unclear. Per germline, CDR1 KGHSH and CDR2 LQKENI. The CDR3 contains 16 residues. V was shortened by 3 bases and J by 0 bases, with 11 bases between the two germline ends. CDR3 nucleotides: TGTGCCAGCTCACCTTCCTCTAGCTCAACTAATGAAAAACTGTTTTTT. Its protein is CASSPSSSSTNEKLFF.

The gene calls are TRBV4-1 and TRBJ2-1; no definite D call. Germline loops: CDR1 MGHRA, CDR2 YSYEKL. The V end was cut by 1 base, the J end by 1 base, with 2 bases between. This CDR3 is built from 13 residues. CDR3 in DNA: TGCGCCAGCAGCCAAGTATCCTACAATGAGCAGTTCTTC. This codes for CASSQVSYNEQFF.

On this clone: The same CDR3 can be traced to other DNA sequences in this sample. The chain has TRBV19 and TRBJ1-5, with 8 bases identical to TRBD1. Germline trimming cut 5 bases from V and 2 bases from J; bases unmatched to any gene: 2. CDR3 length: 14 residues. CDR1 is LNHDA, CDR2 SQIVND, per germline (reference sequence). The CDR3 spells CASSPGQGNQPQHF. For the CDR3, the DNA is TGTGCCAGTAGTCCGGGACAGGGCAATCAGCCCCAGCATTTT.

The DNA for the CDR3 is TGTGCCAGCAGCATCCACGGGACACTTAATGAAAAACTGTTTTTT. It is translated as CASSIHGTLNEKLFF. The J gene is TRBJ1-4, the V gene TRBV7-2, with D maybe TRBD1 (6 bases). Deletions cut 5 bases from V and 4 bases from J, with 14 bases between. CDR3 length equals 15 residues. Looked up from germline, CDR1 is SGHTA and CDR2 is FQGNSA. Complete variable domain (other parts from reference TRBV7-2 and TRBJ1-4): GAGVSQSPSNKVTEKGKDVELRCDPISGHTALYWYRQSLGQGLEFLIYFQGNSAPDKSGLPSDRFSAERTGGSVSTLTIQRTQQEDSAVYLCASSIHGTLNEKLFFGSGTQLSVL.

V is TRBV28 and J is TRBJ1-5; unclear D gene. V was trimmed by 5 bases and J by 0 bases, leaving 11 bases between them. The V gene's germline CDR1 is MDHEN and CDR2 SYDVKM. The CDR3 length is 15 residues. This CDR3 reads CASSPPGISNQPQHF. The CDR3 nucleotides are TGTGCCAGCAGTCCTCCGGGTATTAGCAATCAGCCCCAGCATTTT.

In regard to this clone: At the DNA level, this CDR3 is encoded by other sequences in the same sample as well. The chain employs TRBV19 and TRBJ2-3; D uncertain. The CDR3 covers 13 residues. Looked up from germline, CDR1 is LNHDA and CDR2 is SQIVND (reference sequence). The V end lost 3 bases, the J end lost 0 bases, and 4 bases lay between the germline ends. CDR3: CASSIPSTDTQYF. In DNA, the CDR3 is TGTGCCAGTAGTATCCCTAGCACAGATACGCAGTATTTT.

Comment on this clone: A read error may produce the germline difference seen at one junction end. This chain uses TRBV2 with TRBJ2-1; D is possibly TRBD2 (5 bases). The CDR3 loop spans 11 amino acids. From germline, CDR1 is SNHLY and CDR2 FYNNEI. CDR3 DNA sequence: TGTGCCAGCAGTGAAGGGAGGTACGGGATCTTC. Its translation is CASSEGRYGIF.